Listed below are T cell receptor beta chains from one sample, sequenced in a study of blood T cells in healthy people across ages. TCRdb itself ran the 5' RACE reads through MiXCR, one entry per CDR3 protein. The sample yields approximately 580,000 distinct CDR3 sequences, less than 25% seen once. This sample was also put to use in a study of T cells of mothers and their children.

Sequenced sample: blood. The receptor set was obtained from a boy aged 5-17 years in good health. Both conserved end residues are part of each CDR3. The order of the fields is clone size, D gene, V gene, J gene, CDR3 protein, CDR3 DNA. A D gene is named only where the DNA matches it firmly. A row's size may be missing; if present it is once, few, many or a size class.

>.|TRBD1|TRBV7-8|TRBJ1-4
CASSPGGTAVATNEKLFF
TGTGCCAGCAGCCCAGGGGGGACAGCAGTTGCAACTAATGAAAAACTGTTTTTT
>few|.|TRBV6-5|TRBJ2-7
CASSYSRTGTTAYEQYF
TGTGCCAGCAGTTACTCGAGAACCGGGACCACCGCCTACGAGCAGTACTTC
>few|.|TRBV25-1|TRBJ2-5
CASSEGFQGPSETQYF
TGTGCCAGCAGCGAAGGGTTCCAGGGACCCTCCGAGACCCAGTACTTC
>few|TRBD2|TRBV28|TRBJ2-1
CASSLLAGGTYNEQFF
TGTGCCAGCAGCTTACTAGCGGGAGGAACCTACAATGAGCAGTTCTTC
>few|.|TRBV28|TRBJ2-6
CASSRDTRGSGANVLTF
TGTGCCAGCAGTCGGGACACCCGGGGCTCTGGGGCCAACGTCCTGACTTTC
>.|.|TRBV28|TRBJ2-7
CASSIDTYGGYEQYF
TGTGCCAGCAGCATCGACACATATGGGGGCTACGAGCAGTACTTC
>few|.|TRBV27|TRBJ2-1
CASGDEQFF
TGTGCCAGCGGAGATGAGCAGTTCTTC
>.|.|TRBV5-5|TRBJ2-1
CASSADRPGWSEQFF
TGTGCCAGCAGCGCTGACCGACCGGGTTGGAGTGAGCAGTTCTTC
>.|.|TRBV25-1|TRBJ2-5
CASSEGTPQETQYF
TGTGCCAGCAGTGAAGGGACTCCCCAAGAGACCCAGTACTTC
>.|.|TRBV20-1|TRBJ2-7
CSAREGGPYEQYF
TGCAGTGCTAGAGAGGGGGGGCCCTACGAGCAGTACTTC
>few|.|TRBV5-1|TRBJ2-1
CASCPDGRASYNEQFF
TGCGCCAGCTGCCCCGACGGCAGGGCCTCCTACAATGAGCAGTTCTTC
>.|.|TRBV20-1|TRBJ2-3
CSARDAERQDTQYF
TGCAGTGCTAGAGATGCGGAGCGGCAGGATACGCAGTATTTT
>.|TRBD2|TRBV7-9|TRBJ2-3
CASSFHTAGVADTQYF
TGTGCCAGCAGCTTCCATACGGCGGGAGTGGCAGATACGCAGTATTTT
>few|.|TRBV7-2|TRBJ1-6
CAGSTRGTVNSPLHF
TGTGCCGGCAGCACCAGAGGGACGGTGAATTCACCCCTCCACTTT
>.|.|TRBV20-1|TRBJ1-1
CSARDFHSLNTEAFF
TGCAGTGCTAGAGATTTTCACAGCCTGAACACTGAAGCTTTCTTT
>.|TRBD2|TRBV4-1|TRBJ2-3
CASSQVGTSGNTDTQYF
TGCGCCAGCAGCCAAGTCGGGACTAGCGGCAACACAGATACGCAGTATTTT
>.|.|TRBV9|TRBJ2-2
CASSVAWITGELFF
TGTGCCAGCAGCGTAGCTTGGATTACCGGGGAGCTGTTTTTT
>.|.|TRBV28|TRBJ2-5
CASSLTSETVKTQYF
TGTGCCAGCAGTTTAACGTCGGAAACTGTAAAGACCCAGTACTTC
>few|.|TRBV20-1|TRBJ2-7
CSASLGGSYEQYF
TGCAGTGCTAGTTTGGGGGGCTCCTACGAGCAGTACTTC
>few|TRBD2|TRBV4-3|TRBJ2-1
CASSQGWAGGKNEQFF
TGCGCCAGCAGCCAAGGTTGGGCGGGGGGGAAGAATGAGCAGTTCTTC
>.|.|TRBV10-2|TRBJ1-1
CASSESQGLVAFF
TGCGCCAGCAGTGAGTCGCAGGGGTTGGTAGCTTTCTTT
>.|TRBD2|TRBV4-3|TRBJ2-3
CASSQELSAGVTDTQYF
TGCGCCAGCAGCCAAGAGCTGTCCGCGGGAGTCACAGATACGCAGTATTTT
>.|.|TRBV18|TRBJ2-5
CASSPQRASPEKTQYF
TGTGCCAGCTCACCGCAGAGAGCGTCGCCGGAGAAGACCCAGTACTTC
>.|.|TRBV24-1|TRBJ1-1
CATSDSAYTEAFF
TGTGCCACCAGTGATTCCGCGTACACTGAAGCTTTCTTT
>.|TRBD1|TRBV2|TRBJ2-5
CASRRDRQETQYF
TGTGCCAGCAGACGGGACAGACAAGAGACCCAGTACTTC
>.|.|TRBV28|TRBJ1-2
CAAGGYTF
TGTGCCGCGGGAGGCTACACCTTC
>few|TRBD1|TRBV18|TRBJ1-2
CASSPEFGTAYGYTF
TGTGCCAGCTCACCAGAGTTTGGGACAGCCTATGGCTACACCTTC
>.|TRBD2|TRBV11-2|TRBJ2-1
CASSSTSGKSYNEQFF
TGTGCCAGCAGCTCGACTAGCGGGAAATCTTACAATGAGCAGTTCTTC
>.|TRBD2|TRBV24-1|TRBJ2-1
CATSDIRLAGVGNNEQFF
TGTGCCACCAGTGACATCCGACTAGCGGGAGTGGGAAACAATGAGCAGTTCTTC
>.|.|TRBV3-1|TRBJ1-2
CASSQRPRDKGNYGYTF
TGTGCCAGCAGCCAAAGACCGCGTGACAAAGGCAACTATGGCTACACCTTC
>few|TRBD1|TRBV27|TRBJ2-7
CASSAQGAMGYEQYF
TGTGCCAGCAGCGCACAGGGGGCAATGGGGTACGAGCAGTACTTC
>few|TRBD2|TRBV6-5|TRBJ2-7
CASSPGLAGTNEQYF
TGTGCCAGCAGTCCGGGACTAGCGGGGACCAACGAGCAGTACTTC
>few|.|TRBV6-5|TRBJ1-5
CASSYSTVRNQPQHF
TGTGCCAGCAGTTACTCGACAGTCCGCAATCAGCCCCAGCATTTT
>few|.|TRBV10-3|TRBJ2-1
CAISGWTVDNEQFF
TGTGCCATCAGTGGATGGACAGTAGACAATGAGCAGTTCTTC
>.|TRBD2|TRBV9|TRBJ2-1
CASSALAGGQFQRFF
TGTGCCAGCAGCGCCCTAGCGGGAGGCCAATTTCAGCGGTTCTTC
>.|TRBD1|TRBV5-1|TRBJ1-1
CASSYITGEEAFF
TGCGCCAGCAGCTATATCACAGGGGAGGAAGCTTTCTTT
>few|TRBD2|TRBV20-1|TRBJ2-5
CSAEVGLAGETQYF
TGCAGTGCTGAAGTGGGACTAGCGGGGGAGACCCAGTACTTC
>.|TRBD1|TRBV6-1|TRBJ2-1
CASSGQGGNEQFF
TGTGCCAGCAGTGGACAGGGGGGAAATGAGCAGTTCTTC
>many|TRBD2|TRBV5-1|TRBJ2-5
CASSLEPSGVRQETQYF
TGCGCCAGCAGCTTGGAGCCTAGCGGGGTCAGACAAGAGACCCAGTACTTC
>few|TRBD2|TRBV19|TRBJ2-1
CASRQTSGSYNEQFF
TGTGCCAGTCGCCAAACTAGCGGGTCTTACAATGAGCAGTTCTTC
>.|TRBD2|TRBV5-1|TRBJ2-1
CASSAFERGNNEQFF
TGCGCCAGCAGTGCTTTTGAGCGGGGCAACAATGAGCAGTTCTTC
>.|TRBD1|TRBV5-1|TRBJ2-7
CASSKGQGNYEQYF
TGCGCCAGCAGCAAGGGACAGGGGAACTACGAGCAGTACTTC
>once|TRBD2|TRBV12-3/TRBV12-4|TRBJ2-1
CASTQSAGDNIGASYNEQFF
TGTGCCAGCACCCAGAGCGCGGGAGATAACATTGGTGCCTCCTACAATGAGCAGTTCTTC